What follows describes a single T cell receptor (beta chain). Its recognized antigen is unknown. No base qualities exist here, and no much larger clone lies one base off it. Libraries were prepared through the immunoSEQ multiplex PCR assay. What TCRdb holds here is the immuneACCESS table cut down to in-frame rearrangements. Part of the clones is not present; checked against another copy, under half of the missing clones reflect an unresolved V gene, and the others are unexplained. The table for this sample lists fewer than 70,000 clones; around nine tenths of them were counted only once. The ten largest clones capture 1.4% of the sample. Trimming removed 4 bases from V and 3 bases from J, leaving 17 bases between the germline ends. The germline V gene gives CDR1 as SGHRS and CDR2 as YFSETQ. The cysteine opens and the phenylalanine closes a CDR3 of 15 amino acids. Here the CDR3 DNA is all that survives: 45 bases in frame from base 1.

The sample belongs to a study of T cell changes during pregnancy in multiple sclerosis (dated by TCRdb to the late 2010s). Regarding the research as a whole: In women with multiple sclerosis, the researchers looked at how the T cell repertoire shifted as pregnancy progressed.

The sample was peripheral blood, taken in the second trimester of pregnancy. This chain joins TRBV5-1 to TRBJ2-7, with TRBD1 perhaps the D gene, on 7 matching bases. The source is a female donor with multiple sclerosis, enrolled in a pregnancy study. The CDR3 protein: CASSGGTAGGYEQYF. The DNA sequence is TGCGCCAGCAGCGGAGGGACAGCCGGGGGCTACGAGCAGTACTTC.